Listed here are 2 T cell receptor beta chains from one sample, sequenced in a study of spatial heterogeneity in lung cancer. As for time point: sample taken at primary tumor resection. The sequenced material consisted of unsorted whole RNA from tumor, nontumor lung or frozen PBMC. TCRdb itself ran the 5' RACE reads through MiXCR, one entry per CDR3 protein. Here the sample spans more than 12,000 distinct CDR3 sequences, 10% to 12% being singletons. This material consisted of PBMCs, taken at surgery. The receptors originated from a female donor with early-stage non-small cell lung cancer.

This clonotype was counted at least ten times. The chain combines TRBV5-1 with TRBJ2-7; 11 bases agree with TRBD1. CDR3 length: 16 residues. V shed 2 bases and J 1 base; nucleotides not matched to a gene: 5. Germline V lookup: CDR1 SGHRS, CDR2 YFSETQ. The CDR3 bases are TGCGCCAGCAGCTTCCTCGGACAGGGGGCTTCCTACGAGCAGTACTTC. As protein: CASSFLGQGASYEQYF.

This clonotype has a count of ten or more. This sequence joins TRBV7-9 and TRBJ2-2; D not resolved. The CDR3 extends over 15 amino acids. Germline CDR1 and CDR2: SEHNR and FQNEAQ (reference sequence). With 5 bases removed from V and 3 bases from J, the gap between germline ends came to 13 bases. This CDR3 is CASSLRRSHTGELFF. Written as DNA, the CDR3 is TGTGCCAGCAGCCTAAGAAGGTCCCACACCGGGGAGCTGTTTTTT.